The 7 T cell receptor beta chains reported below all come from one sample, sequenced in a study of blood T cell repertoires in COVID-19. Method: immunoSEQ multiplex PCR; TCRdb's copy keeps in-frame clones and lacks some. The sample consists of around 130,000 clones, roughly 90% of them appearing once. The specimen sequenced was PBMCs or T cells enriched from blood (not recorded which). These TCRs come from a woman aged 45-59 years who had recovered from COVID-19.

This clone appeared a single time. The V gene is TRBV7-9, the J gene TRBJ2-3, with D possibly matching TRBD2 (6 bases). Germline CDR1 SEHNR, CDR2 FQNEAQ (reference sequence). This CDR3 is built from 15 residues. Deletions cut 2 bases from V and 4 bases from J, with 13 bases between. The CDR3 region has the DNA TGTGCCAGCAGCTTAAGTAGGCGGGGCGCAGATACGCAGTATTTT. This codes for CASSLSRRGADTQYF.

The gene calls are TRBV5-4 and TRBJ2-1; tentative D call: TRBD2 (6 bases). The CDR3 runs 16 residues. The germline gives CDR1 SGHNT, CDR2 YYREEE (reference sequence). V was clipped by 3 bases and J by 0 bases, with 13 bases between them. The DNA for the CDR3 is TGTGCCAGCAGCTGGAGGGTGACCACCTCCTACAATGAGCAGTTCTTC. Its translation: CASSWRVTTSYNEQFF.

The chain carries TRBV6-5 and TRBJ2-7; D gene ambiguous. This CDR3 is built from 15 residues. V lost 0 bases and J lost 2, with 11 bases in between. Germline V CDR1 and CDR2: MNHEY, SVGAGI. The CDR3: CASSYSVPGPYEQYF. CDR3 in DNA: TGTGCCAGCAGTTACTCGGTCCCAGGCCCCTACGAGCAGTACTTC.

The chain joins TRBV10-3 to TRBJ2-5; no clear D. Germline assignment: CDR1 ENHRY and CDR2 SYGVKD. V lost 3 bases and J 5 bases, leaving 10 bases between the germline ends. The CDR3 spans 13 residues. In DNA, the CDR3 is TGTGCCATCAGTGATAGGCCGAGGGAGACCCAGTACTTC. Its translation is CAISDRPRETQYF.

This chain connects TRBV19 to TRBJ1-3; D is undetermined. The V end lost 3 bases, the J end lost 0 bases, and 3 bases lay between the germline ends. This CDR3 region has 13 residues. Germline assignment: CDR1 LNHDA and CDR2 SQIVND (reference sequence). Written as DNA, the CDR3 is TGTGCCAGTAGTATTATCTCTGGAAACACCATATATTTT. It codes for CASSIISGNTIYF.

The chain has TRBV4-3 and TRBJ2-7; TRBD2 is a possible D gene (5 bases). The germline V gene encodes CDR1 LGHNA and CDR2 YSLEER. This CDR3 contains 15 residues. Between the trimmed V and J ends, which lost 2 bases and 5 bases, there was a span of 16 bases. CDR3 in DNA: TGCGCCAGCAGCCAACAGTTGGGGAGTTCAGACGAGCAGTACTTC. Its protein is CASSQQLGSSDEQYF.

V gene TRBV6-4 combines with J gene TRBJ2-1; 13 bases agree with TRBD2. The CDR3 has 14 residues. CDR1 and CDR2 from the germline V gene are MRHNA and SNTAGT. The V and J ends lost 8 bases and 9 bases, in that order; junction bases with no gene match: 7. The CDR3 is CASSGLAGTSEQFF. The CDR3 DNA reads TGTGCCAGCTCGGGACTAGCGGGGACCAGTGAGCAGTTCTTC.